This T cell receptor beta chain emerged from a study of preoperative IRX-2 immunotherapy in early breast cancer (dated by TCRdb to 2018 to 2020). Library prep was done by the immunoSEQ multiplex PCR assay. Here the immuneACCESS table is served through TCRdb, limited to in-frame sequences with V and J called. Missing clones are a known gap in these copies; in checked studies unresolved V genes cover under half, and the rest lacks a known reason. Counted in this sample were approximately 38,000 clones; 80% to 90% of them appeared once. Of the sample, nearly 1.5% is held by the ten largest clones. Sample treatment or condition, as interpreted from the label and publication: preoperative locoregional IRX-2 cytokine immunotherapy. The samples were obtained from a phase Ib study that tested preoperative, locoregional IRX-2 cytokine immunotherapy designed to prime immune responses. Before surgery, IRX-2 was given to the donors, who were patients with early-stage breast cancer.

This clone was seen only a few times. Its specific antigen is unknown. No base quality values were provided; no much bigger clone lies one nucleotide off. Inclusive of the bounding cysteine and phenylalanine, the CDR3 is 16 residues long. Just CDR3 DNA is preserved here, 48 bases in frame from base 1. V has 1 base trimmed and J has 4 bases trimmed; junction bases matching no gene number 9. The germline V gene (reference sequence) gives CDR1 as GTSNPN and CDR2 as SVGIG. This receptor was obtained from a human donor with breast cancer. The chain was built from TRBV30 and TRBJ1-5, with 8 bases matching TRBD1. The starting material was lymph node tissue, obtained after IRX-2 immunotherapy. The sequence in DNA is TGTGCCTGGAGTGCGAACCGGGACAGGAGAAATCAGCCCCAGCATTTT. It encodes CAWSANRDRRNQPQHF.